This T cell receptor (beta chain) appears in the sequencing data of a study of cytomegalovirus exposure and HLA in healthy donors. Study results and caveats: Later genetic work tied a missense DCLRE1C variant to beta-chain V and J trimming. An analysis was carried out at a later point. It showed that HLA-associated TCR beta chains were more clonally expanded than equally common non-associated chains.

This CDR3 comprises 13 residues. Germline lookup yields CDR1 MNHNS and CDR2 SASEGT. Deletions cut 5 bases from V and 7 bases from J, with 15 bases between. Regarding this clone: What it binds is unknown.

PCR involved 60 Vbeta and 13 Jbeta primers. TCRdb's table, derived via immunoSEQ multiplex PCR, lists solely in-frame clones and lacks some. Of more than 150,000 clones in the sample, roughly 87% were seen once. Material for sequencing was PBMCs. The sequence came from a man in his forties in good health and CMV-seronegative. V is TRBV6-1 and J is TRBJ2-7; D is perhaps TRBD2 (6 bases). The CDR3 protein is CASSFGGLPEQYF. In DNA form, the CDR3 reads TGTGCCAGCAGTTTTGGGGGGTTGCCAGAGCAGTACTTC.